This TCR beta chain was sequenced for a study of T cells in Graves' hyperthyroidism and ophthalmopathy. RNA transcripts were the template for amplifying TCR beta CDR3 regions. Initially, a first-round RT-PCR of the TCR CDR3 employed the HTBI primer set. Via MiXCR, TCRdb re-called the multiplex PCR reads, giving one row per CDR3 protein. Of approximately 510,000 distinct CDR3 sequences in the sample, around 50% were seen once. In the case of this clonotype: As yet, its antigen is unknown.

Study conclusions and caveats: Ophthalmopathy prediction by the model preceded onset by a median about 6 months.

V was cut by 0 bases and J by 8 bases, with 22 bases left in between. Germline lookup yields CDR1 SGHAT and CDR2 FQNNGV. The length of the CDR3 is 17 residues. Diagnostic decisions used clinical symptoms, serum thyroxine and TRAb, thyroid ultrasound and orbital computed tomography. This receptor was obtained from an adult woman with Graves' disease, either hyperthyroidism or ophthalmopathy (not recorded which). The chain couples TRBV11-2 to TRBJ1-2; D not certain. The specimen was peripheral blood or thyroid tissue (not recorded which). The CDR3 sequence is CASSLDHQSGTASGYTF. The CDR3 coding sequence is TGTGCCAGCAGCTTAGATCATCAGTCGGGCACAGCCTCGGGCTACACCTTC. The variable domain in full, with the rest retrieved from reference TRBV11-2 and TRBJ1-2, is EAGVAQSPRYKIIEKRQSVAFWCNPISGHATLYWYQQILGQGPKLLIQFQNNGVVDDSQLPKDRFSAERLKGVDSTLKIQPAKLEDSAVYLCASSLDHQSGTASGYTFGSGTRLTVV.